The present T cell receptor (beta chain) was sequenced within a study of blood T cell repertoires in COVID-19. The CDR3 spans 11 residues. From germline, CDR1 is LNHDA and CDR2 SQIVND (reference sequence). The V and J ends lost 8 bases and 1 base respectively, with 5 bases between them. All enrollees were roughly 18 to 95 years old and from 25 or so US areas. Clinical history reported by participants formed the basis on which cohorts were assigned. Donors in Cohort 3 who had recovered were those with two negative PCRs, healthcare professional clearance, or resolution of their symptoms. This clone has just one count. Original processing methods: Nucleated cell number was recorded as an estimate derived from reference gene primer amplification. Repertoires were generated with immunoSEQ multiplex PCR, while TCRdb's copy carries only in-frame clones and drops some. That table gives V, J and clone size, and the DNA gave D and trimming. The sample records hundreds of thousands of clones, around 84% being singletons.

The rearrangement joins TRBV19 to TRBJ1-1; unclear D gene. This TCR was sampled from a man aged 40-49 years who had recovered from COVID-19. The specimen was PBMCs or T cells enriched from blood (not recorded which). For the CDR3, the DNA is TGTGCCAGTGGCAGGAACACTGAAGCTTTCTTT. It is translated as CASGRNTEAFF.